This T cell receptor (beta chain) derives from a study of OX40 agonist ivuxolimab in advanced cancers. Looking at the study overall: Those treated in dose escalation had hepatocellular carcinoma, melanoma, renal cell cancer or head and neck cancer.

The study's findings and limits: CD4+ and CD8+ blood T cells expanded clonally by week 6 at 0.1 to 3.0 mg/kg.

The sample holds many counts of this clone. Its antigen is not identified. With baseline, cycle 4 day 1, and cycle 7 day 1 as timepoints, blood was sampled. The repertoire was sequenced with immunoSEQ multiplex PCR; TCRdb's copy has only in-frame clones and lacks some. The table shows roughly 8,400 clones, with 55% to 75% occurring only once. This sample comprised CD4+ or CD8+ T cells sorted from blood, obtained in a trial of the OX40 agonist ivuxolimab. This receptor was identified in an adult with an advanced solid tumor such as melanoma, head and neck, liver or kidney cancer.

CDR3 protein: CASSVGPSSYNEQFF. The CDR3 DNA is TGTGCCAGTAGTGTTGGACCAAGCTCCTACAATGAGCAGTTCTTC. The chain has TRBV19 and TRBJ2-1; no clear D gene. Germline CDR1 and CDR2: LNHDA and SQIVND (reference sequence). Trimming cost V 5 bases and J 0 bases, with 11 bases left between them. This CDR3 spans 15 amino acids.